The present TCR beta chain was sequenced within a study of blood T cell repertoires in COVID-19. About the research overall: The origin of the acute and convalescent COVID-19 samples was the United States, Italy and Spain.

Using immunoSEQ multiplex PCR, the repertoire was profiled, and TCRdb retains in-frame clones only, with some absent. The data hold around 300,000 clones, with around nine tenths observed a single time. CDR1 and CDR2 from the germline V gene are PRHDT and FYEKMQ (reference sequence). The CDR3 has 14 residues. The V gene end was trimmed by 7 bases and the J gene end by 2 bases; junction bases not matched to a gene: 4. V is TRBV13 and J is TRBJ1-3, with 8 bases matching TRBD1. The sequencing input was PBMCs or T cells enriched from blood (not recorded which). This TCR was sampled from a woman aged 18-35 years who had recovered from COVID-19. The DNA of the CDR3 is TGTGCCAGCACTAGGACAGGGACTGGAAACACCATATATTTT. Amino acids: CASTRTGTGNTIYF.